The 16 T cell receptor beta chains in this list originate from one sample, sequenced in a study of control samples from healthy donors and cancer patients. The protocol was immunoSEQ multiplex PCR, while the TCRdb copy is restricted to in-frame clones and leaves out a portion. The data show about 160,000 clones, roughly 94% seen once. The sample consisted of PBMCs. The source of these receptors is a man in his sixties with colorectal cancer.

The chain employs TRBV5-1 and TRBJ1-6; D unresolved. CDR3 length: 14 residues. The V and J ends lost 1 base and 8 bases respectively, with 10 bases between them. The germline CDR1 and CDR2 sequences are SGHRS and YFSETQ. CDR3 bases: TGCGCCAGCAGCTTGTCCGCAGGACATTCACCCCTCCACTTT. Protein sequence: CASSLSAGHSPLHF.

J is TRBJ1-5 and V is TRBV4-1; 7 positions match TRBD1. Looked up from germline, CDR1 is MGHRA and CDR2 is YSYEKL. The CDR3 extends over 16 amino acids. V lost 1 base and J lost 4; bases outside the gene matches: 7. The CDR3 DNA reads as TGCGCCAGCAGCCAAGGGCAGGGGGTAGGGAATCAGCCCCAGCATTTT. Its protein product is CASSQGQGVGNQPQHF.

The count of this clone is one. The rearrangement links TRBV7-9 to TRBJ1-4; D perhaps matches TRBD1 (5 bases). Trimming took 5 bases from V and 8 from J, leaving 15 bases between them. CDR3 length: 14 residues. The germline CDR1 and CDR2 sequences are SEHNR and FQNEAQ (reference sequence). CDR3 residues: CASSARAAGEKLFF. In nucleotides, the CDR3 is TGTGCCAGCAGCGCCCGCGCTGCAGGGGAAAAACTGTTTTTT. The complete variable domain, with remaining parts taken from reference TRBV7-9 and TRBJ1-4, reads DTGVSQNPRHKITKRGQNVTFRCDPISEHNRLYWYRQTLGQGPEFLTYFQNEAQLEKSRLLSDRFSAERPKGSFSTLEIQRTEQGDSAMYLCASSARAAGEKLFFGSGTQLSVL.

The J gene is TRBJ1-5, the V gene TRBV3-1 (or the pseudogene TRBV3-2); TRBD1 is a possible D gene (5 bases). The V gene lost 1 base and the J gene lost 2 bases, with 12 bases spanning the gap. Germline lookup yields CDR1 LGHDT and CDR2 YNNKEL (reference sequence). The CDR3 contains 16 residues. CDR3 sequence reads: CASSQGGLGGNQPQHF. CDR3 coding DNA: TGTGCCAGCAGCCAAGGGGGGTTAGGGGGCAATCAGCCCCAGCATTTT.

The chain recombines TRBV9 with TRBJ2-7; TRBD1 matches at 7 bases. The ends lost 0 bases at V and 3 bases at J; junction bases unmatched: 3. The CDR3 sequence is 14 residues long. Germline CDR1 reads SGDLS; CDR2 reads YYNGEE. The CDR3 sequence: CASSVGSGGYEQYF. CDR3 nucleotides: TGTGCCAGCAGCGTAGGGTCAGGGGGCTACGAGCAGTACTTC.

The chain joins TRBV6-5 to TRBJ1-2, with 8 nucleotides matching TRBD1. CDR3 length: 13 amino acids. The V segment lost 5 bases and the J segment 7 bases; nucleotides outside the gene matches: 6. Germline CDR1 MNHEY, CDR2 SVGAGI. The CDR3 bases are TGTGCCAGCAGTAACGACAGGGGTTTTGGCTACACCTTC. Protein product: CASSNDRGFGYTF.

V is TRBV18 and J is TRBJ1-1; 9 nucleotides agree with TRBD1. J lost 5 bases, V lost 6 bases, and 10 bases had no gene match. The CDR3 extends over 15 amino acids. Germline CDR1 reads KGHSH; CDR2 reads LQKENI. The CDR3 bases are TGTGCCAGCTCGTCGAAGACAGGGGGTGGTACTGAAGCTTTCTTT. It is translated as CASSSKTGGGTEAFF.

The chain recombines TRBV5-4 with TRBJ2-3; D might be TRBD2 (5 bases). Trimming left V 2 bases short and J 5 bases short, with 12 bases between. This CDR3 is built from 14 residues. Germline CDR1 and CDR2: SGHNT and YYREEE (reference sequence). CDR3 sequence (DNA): TGTGCCAGCAGCTTAGCGGTACACGTAGATACGCAGTATTTT. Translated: CASSLAVHVDTQYF. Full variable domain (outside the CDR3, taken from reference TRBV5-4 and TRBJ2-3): ETGVTQSPTHLIKTRGQQVTLRCSSQSGHNTVSWYQQALGQGPQFIFQYYREEENGRGNFPPRFSGLQFPNYSSELNVNALELDDSALYLCASSLAVHVDTQYFGPGTRLTVL.

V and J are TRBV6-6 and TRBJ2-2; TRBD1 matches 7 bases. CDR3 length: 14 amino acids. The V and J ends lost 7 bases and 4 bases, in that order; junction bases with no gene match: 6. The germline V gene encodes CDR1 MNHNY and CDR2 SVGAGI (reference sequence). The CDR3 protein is CASTRQGATGELFF. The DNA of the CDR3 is TGTGCCAGCACCCGACAGGGAGCCACCGGGGAGCTGTTTTTT.

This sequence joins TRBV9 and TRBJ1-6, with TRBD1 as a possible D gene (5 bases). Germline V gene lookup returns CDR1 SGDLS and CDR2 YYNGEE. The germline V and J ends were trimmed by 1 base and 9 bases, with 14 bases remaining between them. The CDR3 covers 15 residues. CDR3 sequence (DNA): TGTGCCAGCAGCGTATCAGGGTTAGGGATTTCACCCCTCCACTTT. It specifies CASSVSGLGISPLHF.

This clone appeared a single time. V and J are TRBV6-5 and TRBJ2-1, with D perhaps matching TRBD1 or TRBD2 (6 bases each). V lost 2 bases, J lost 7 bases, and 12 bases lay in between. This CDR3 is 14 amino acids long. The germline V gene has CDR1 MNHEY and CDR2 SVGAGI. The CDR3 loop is CASSYALGGNEQFF. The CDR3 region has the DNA TGTGCCAGCAGTTACGCCCTAGGGGGGAATGAGCAGTTCTTC.

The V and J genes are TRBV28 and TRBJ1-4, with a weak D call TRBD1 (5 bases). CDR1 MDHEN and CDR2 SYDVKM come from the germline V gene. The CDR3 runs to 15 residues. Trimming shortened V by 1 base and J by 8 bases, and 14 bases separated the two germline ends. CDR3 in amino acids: CASSLSVSGWEKLFF. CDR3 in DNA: TGTGCCAGCAGTTTATCGGTTTCAGGGTGGGAAAAACTGTTTTTT.

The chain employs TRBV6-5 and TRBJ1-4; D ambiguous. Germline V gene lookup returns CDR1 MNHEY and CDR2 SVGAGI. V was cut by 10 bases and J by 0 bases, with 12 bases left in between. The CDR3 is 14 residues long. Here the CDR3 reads CATRLVATNEKLFF. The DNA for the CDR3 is TGTGCCACCCGTCTTGTAGCAACTAATGAAAAACTGTTTTTT.

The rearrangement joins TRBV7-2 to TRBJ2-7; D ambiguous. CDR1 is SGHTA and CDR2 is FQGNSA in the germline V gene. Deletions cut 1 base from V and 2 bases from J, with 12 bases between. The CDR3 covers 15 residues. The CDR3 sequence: CASSLEYDGTYEQYF. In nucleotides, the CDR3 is TGTGCCAGCAGCTTAGAATACGACGGAACCTACGAGCAGTACTTC.

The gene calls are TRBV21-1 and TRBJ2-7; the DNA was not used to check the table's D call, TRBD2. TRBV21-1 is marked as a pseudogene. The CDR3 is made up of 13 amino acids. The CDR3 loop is CASHPGEGYEQYF. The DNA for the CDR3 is TGTGCCAGCCACCCAGGGGAGGGCTACGAGCAGTACTTC.

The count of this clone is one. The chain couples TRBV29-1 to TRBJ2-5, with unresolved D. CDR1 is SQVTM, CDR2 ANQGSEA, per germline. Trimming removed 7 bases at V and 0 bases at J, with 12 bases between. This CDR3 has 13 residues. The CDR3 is CSGLHPYQETQYF. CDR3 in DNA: TGCAGCGGATTACACCCGTACCAAGAGACCCAGTACTTC.